This TCR beta chain was sequenced in a study of CD8+ T cells in alopecia areata listed by TCRdb under 2018. Broadly, across the study: Treated patients were enrolled in an open-label pilot trial of oral tofacitinib at 5 to 10 mg twice daily for moderate-to-severe alopecia areata. Human TCRbeta sequencing covered scalp tissue and sorted CD4+ and CD8+ peripheral blood T cells from patchy and totalis/universalis alopecia areata patients and healthy controls. Tofacitinib was given for 6 to 18 months, followed by 6 months of follow-up off drug to assess delayed response and recurrence. The study used high-throughput TCRbeta sequencing to examine T cell clonal expansion in alopecia areata, in both the C3H/HeJ mouse model and human patients. RNA came from the PAXgene miRNA kit for fixed scalp, the miRNeasy kit for PBMCs, and the RNeasy kit for mouse skin. Biopsies were taken from tofacitinib-treated patients at baseline and at 4 and 24 weeks of treatment, and a later scalp biopsy was taken in several of the tofacitinib-treated patients. immunoSEQ multiplex PCR using 35 Vbeta forward primers and 13 Jbeta reverse primers was used to amplify TCRbeta CDR3 regions. Clonality in the scalp was compared among normal scalp (n=4), patchy alopecia areata scalp (n=8), and alopecia totalis/universalis scalp (n=8).

A note on this clone: It lacks a known antigen. Base qualities are not recorded, but no much larger clone differs from it by a single base.

Libraries were built with the immunoSEQ multiplex PCR assay. RNA was extracted from all samples and reverse transcribed into cDNA as template for TCR sequencing. SuperScript III was used to make first-strand cDNA, primed with a 2:1 mix of oligo-dT and random hexamers. A synthetic immune receptor repertoire was used to gauge amplification bias, and whatever bias remained was removed computationally. From the authors' description of their analysis: Raw reads were preprocessed for error removal, and CDR3 was defined according to IMGT conventions as running from the conserved cysteine to phenylalanine. Clonality was computed by normalizing Shannon entropy by log2 of the number of productive unique TCRs and subtracting the result from 1. CD4 or CD8 identity of scalp clones was inferred by cross-referencing scalp TCRbeta sequences with sorted blood CD4 and CD8 repertoires. TCRdb limited this immuneACCESS table to in-frame rearrangements with V and J called. A share of clones is missing; checked studies link under half to unresolved V genes, and the rest is unexplained. V and J calls and clone size follow that table, whereas D and trimming were derived from the DNA. The sample yields 7,000 to 7,500 clones; about two thirds were counted once. The top ten clones comprise over 15% of the sample.

According to the study, the label for this sample's time point signals: baseline before oral tofacitinib. Peripheral blood and lesional scalp punch biopsies were obtained from patients with alopecia areata. Human scalp biopsies went straight into PAXgene tissue containers for immediate fixation. V drops 6 bases and J drops 0 bases, leaving 13 bases in between. From its cysteine to its phenylalanine, the CDR3 spans 15 amino acids. The DNA shown is the 45-base CDR3, in frame from base 1. CDR1 and CDR2 are read off the germline V gene (reference sequence) as SEHNR and FQNEAQ. General study outcomes and caveats: Scalp TCR repertoire analysis is complicated because resident alphabeta T cells in normal human skin are also sequenced, whereas mouse skin is dominated by gammadelta T cells. Shared TCR sequences between patients were less evident than in mice, which may be partly attributable to HLA diversity in the patient population. Compared with normal scalp, lesional scalp, particularly in alopecia totalis/universalis, had higher clonality and more expanded CD8+ clones, which suggests antigenic drive.

The sample here was skin, taken at week 0. The rearrangement combines TRBV7-9 with TRBJ2-3; D gene: possibly TRBD2, on 5 matching bases. The clonotype comes from a human donor with alopecia areata. The DNA sequence is as follows: TGTGCCAGCAGGTGGGAGCCTACTAGCACAGATACGCAGTATTTT. Its protein is CASRWEPTSTDTQYF.